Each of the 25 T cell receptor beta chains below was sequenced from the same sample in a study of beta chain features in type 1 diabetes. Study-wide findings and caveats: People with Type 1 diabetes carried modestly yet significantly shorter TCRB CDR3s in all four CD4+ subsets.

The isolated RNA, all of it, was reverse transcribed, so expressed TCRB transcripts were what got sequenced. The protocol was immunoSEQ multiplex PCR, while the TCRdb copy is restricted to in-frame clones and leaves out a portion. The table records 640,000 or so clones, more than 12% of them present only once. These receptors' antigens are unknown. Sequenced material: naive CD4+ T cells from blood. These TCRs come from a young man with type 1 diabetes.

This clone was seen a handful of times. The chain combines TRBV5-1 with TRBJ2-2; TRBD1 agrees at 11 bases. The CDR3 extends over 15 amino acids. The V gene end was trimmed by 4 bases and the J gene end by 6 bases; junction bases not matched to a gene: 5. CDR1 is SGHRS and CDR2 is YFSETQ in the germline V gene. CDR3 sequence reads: CASSPRTGGSGELFF. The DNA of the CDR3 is TGCGCCAGCAGCCCGAGGACAGGGGGCTCCGGGGAGCTGTTTTTT.

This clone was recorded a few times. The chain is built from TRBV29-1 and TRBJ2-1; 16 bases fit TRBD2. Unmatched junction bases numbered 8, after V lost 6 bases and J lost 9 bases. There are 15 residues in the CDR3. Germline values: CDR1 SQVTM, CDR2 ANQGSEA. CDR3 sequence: CSVNQGLAGGLEQFF. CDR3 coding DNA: TGCAGCGTAAACCAGGGACTAGCGGGAGGGCTTGAGCAGTTCTTC.

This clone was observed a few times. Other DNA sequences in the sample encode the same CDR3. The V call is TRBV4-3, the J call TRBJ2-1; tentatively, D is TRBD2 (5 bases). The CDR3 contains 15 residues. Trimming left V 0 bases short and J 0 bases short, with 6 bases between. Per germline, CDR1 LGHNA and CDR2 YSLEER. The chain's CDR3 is CASSQDTSSYNEQFF. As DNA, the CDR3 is TGCGCCAGCAGCCAAGATACTAGCTCCTACAATGAGCAGTTCTTC.

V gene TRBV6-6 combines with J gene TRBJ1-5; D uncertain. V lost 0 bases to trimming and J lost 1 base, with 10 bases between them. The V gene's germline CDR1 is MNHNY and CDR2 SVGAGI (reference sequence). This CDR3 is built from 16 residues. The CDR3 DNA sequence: TGTGCCAGCAGTTACTCGATGAGGGAAAGCAATCAGCCCCAGCATTTT. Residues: CASSYSMRESNQPQHF.

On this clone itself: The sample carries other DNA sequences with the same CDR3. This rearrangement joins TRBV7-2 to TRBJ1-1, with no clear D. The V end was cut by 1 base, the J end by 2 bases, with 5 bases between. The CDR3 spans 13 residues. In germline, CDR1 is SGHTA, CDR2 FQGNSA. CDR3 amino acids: CASSLGSNTEAFF. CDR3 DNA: TGTGCCAGCAGCTTAGGGTCAAACACTGAAGCTTTCTTT.

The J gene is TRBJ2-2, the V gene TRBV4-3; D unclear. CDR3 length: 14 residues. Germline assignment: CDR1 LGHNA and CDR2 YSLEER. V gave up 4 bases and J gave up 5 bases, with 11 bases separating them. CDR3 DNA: TGCGCCAGCAGCCGTCCCGGGCGGACCGGGGAGCTGTTTTTT. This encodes CASSRPGRTGELFF.

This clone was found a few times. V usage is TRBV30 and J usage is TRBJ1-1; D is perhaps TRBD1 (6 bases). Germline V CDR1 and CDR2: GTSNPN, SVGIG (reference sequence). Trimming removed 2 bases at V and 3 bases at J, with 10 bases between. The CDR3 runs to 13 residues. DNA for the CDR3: TGTGCCTGGAGTACAGGGCACTACACTGAAGCTTTCTTT. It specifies CAWSTGHYTEAFF.

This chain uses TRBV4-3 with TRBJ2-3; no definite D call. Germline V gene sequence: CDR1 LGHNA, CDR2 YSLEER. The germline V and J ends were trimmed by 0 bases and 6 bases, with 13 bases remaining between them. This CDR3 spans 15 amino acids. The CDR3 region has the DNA TGCGCCAGCAGCCAAGATTCTTGGTCGGTGGATACGCAGTATTTT. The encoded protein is CASSQDSWSVDTQYF.

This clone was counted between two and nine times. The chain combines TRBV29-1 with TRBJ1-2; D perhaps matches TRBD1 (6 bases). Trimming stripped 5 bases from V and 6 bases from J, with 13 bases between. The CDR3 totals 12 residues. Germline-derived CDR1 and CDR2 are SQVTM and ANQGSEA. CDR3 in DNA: TGCAGCGTTTTAGGGGGACGAAATGGCTACACCTTC. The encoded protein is CSVLGGRNGYTF.

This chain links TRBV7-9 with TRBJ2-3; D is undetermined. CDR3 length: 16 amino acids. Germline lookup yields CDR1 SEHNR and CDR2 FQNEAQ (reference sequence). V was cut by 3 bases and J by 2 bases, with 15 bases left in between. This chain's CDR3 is CASSFLTGLSTDTQYF. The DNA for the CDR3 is TGTGCCAGCAGCTTCCTAACGGGCCTTTCCACAGATACGCAGTATTTT.

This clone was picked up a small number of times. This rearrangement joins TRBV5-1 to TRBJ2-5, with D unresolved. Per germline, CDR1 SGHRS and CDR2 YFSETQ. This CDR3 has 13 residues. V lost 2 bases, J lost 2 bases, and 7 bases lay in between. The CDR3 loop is CASSFQPQETQYF. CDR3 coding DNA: TGCGCCAGCAGCTTTCAGCCACAAGAGACCCAGTACTTC.

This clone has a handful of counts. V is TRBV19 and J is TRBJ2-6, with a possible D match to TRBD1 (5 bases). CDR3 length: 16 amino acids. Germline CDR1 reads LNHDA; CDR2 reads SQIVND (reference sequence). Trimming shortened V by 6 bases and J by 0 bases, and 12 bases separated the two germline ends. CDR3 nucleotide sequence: TGTGCCAGTAGATTGGACACTCTCTCTGGGGCCAACGTCCTGACTTTC. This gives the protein CASRLDTLSGANVLTF.

In DNA form, the CDR3 reads TGTGCCAGCAGACGTGACCAGAACACTGAAGCTTTCTTT. Translated: CASRRDQNTEAFF. The chain has TRBV11-2 and TRBJ1-1; D not certain. V shed 6 bases and J shed 1 base, with 9 bases lying between them. The CDR3 totals 13 residues. Germline CDR1 is SGHAT and CDR2 is FQNNGV.

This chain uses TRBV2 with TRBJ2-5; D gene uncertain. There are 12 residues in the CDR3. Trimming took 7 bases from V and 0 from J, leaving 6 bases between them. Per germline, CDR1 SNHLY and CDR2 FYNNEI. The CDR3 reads CASNAYQETQYF. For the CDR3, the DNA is TGTGCCAGCAACGCTTACCAAGAGACCCAGTACTTC.

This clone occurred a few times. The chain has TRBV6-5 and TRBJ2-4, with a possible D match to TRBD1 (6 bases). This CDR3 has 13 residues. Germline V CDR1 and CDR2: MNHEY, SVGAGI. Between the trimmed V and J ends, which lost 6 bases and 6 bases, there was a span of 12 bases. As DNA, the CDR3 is TGTGCCAGCAGCAGGACAGAATCAAACATTCAGTACTTC. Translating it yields CASSRTESNIQYF.

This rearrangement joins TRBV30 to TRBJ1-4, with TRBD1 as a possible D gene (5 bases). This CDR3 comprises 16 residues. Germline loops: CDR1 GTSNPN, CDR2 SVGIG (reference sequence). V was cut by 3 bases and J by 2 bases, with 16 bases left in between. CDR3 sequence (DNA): TGTGCCTGGAGGGGGAAGGGGATCGGCACTAATGAAAAACTGTTTTTT. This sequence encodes CAWRGKGIGTNEKLFF.

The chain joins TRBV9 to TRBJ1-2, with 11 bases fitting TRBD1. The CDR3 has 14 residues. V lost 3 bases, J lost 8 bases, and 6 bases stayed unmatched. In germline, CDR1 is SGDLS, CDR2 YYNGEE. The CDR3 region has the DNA TGTGCCAGCAGCGCCCAACGGACAGGGGGCGGCTACACCTTC. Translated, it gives CASSAQRTGGGYTF.

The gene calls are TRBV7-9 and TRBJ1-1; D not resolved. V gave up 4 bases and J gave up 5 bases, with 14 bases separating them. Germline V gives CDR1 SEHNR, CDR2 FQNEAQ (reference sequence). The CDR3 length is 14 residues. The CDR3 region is CASSSRASETEAFF. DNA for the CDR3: TGTGCCAGCAGCTCGCGGGCATCGGAGACTGAAGCTTTCTTT.

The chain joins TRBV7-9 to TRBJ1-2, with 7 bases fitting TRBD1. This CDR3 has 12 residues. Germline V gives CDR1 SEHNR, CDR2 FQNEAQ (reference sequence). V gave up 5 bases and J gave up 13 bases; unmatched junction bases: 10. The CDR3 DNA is TGTGCCAGCAGCCCGATTGACAGGGAGAGCACCTTC. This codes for CASSPIDRESTF.

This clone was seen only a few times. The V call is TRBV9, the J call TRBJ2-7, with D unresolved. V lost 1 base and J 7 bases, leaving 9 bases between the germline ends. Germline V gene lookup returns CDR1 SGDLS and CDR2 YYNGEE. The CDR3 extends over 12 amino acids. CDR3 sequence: CASSVYNGEQYF. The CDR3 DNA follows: TGTGCCAGCAGCGTATACAACGGGGAGCAGTACTTC.

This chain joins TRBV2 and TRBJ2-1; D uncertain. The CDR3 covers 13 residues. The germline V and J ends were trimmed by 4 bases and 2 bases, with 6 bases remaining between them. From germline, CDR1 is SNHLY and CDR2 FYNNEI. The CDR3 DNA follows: TGTGCCAGCAGTGTTGAAGCCTACAATGAGCAGTTCTTC. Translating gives CASSVEAYNEQFF.

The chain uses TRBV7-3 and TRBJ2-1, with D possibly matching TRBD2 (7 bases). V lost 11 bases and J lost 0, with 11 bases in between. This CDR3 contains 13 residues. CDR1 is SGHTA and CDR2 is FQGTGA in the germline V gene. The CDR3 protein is CASGGSSYNEQFF. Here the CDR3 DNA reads TGTGCCTCGGGGGGCAGCTCCTACAATGAGCAGTTCTTC.

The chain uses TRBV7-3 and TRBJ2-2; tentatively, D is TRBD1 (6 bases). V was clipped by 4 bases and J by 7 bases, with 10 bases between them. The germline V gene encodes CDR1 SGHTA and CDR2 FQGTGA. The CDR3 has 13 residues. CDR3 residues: CASSSWTDGELFF. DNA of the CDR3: TGTGCCAGCAGCTCTTGGACAGACGGGGAGCTGTTTTTT.

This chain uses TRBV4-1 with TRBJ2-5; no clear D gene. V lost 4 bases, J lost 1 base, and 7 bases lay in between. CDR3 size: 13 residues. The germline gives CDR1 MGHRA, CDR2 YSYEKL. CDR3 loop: CASSLLGQETQYF. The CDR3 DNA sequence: TGCGCCAGCAGCCTCCTAGGCCAAGAGACCCAGTACTTC.

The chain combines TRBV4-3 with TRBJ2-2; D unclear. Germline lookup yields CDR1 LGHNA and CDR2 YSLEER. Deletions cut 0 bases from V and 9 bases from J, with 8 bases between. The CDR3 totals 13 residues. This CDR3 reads CASSQDSQRELFF. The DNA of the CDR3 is TGCGCCAGCAGCCAAGATTCCCAGAGGGAGCTGTTTTTT.